The 4 T cell receptor beta chains presented below share a single source sample, sequenced in a study of CD8+ T cells in alopecia areata (dated 2018 in TCRdb). Library generation was performed with the immunoSEQ multiplex PCR assay. To provide template for TCR sequencing, every sample had RNA extracted and reverse transcribed into cDNA. TCRdb holds this immuneACCESS table with in-frame rearrangements only. Some clones are missing; in checked studies, unresolved V genes explain under half, and the rest has no known cause. This sample comprises more than 150,000 clones, around half of them detected only once. The top ten hold 15% to 20% of the sample. In the paper's terms, the time point label means: baseline before oral tofacitinib. Material: CD8+ T cells sorted from blood, obtained at week 0. These receptors were taken from a human donor with alopecia areata.

This clone has just a few counts. The chain joins TRBV2 to TRBJ2-7, with D possibly TRBD1 on 7 matching bases. Trimming removed 2 bases from V and 5 bases from J, with 13 bases in between. Germline V lookup: CDR1 SNHLY, CDR2 FYNNEI. The CDR3 covers 14 residues. The CDR3 DNA sequence: TGTGCCAGCAGTGAATACGGCAGGGGGGACGAGCAGTACTTC. It translates to CASSEYGRGDEQYF.

The chain couples TRBV5-1 to TRBJ1-5, with D perhaps TRBD1 (5 bases). The length of the CDR3 is 15 residues. Looked up from germline, CDR1 is SGHRS and CDR2 is YFSETQ. V shed 0 bases and J shed 5 bases, with 12 bases lying between them. DNA for the CDR3: TGCGCCAGCAGCTTGGTTGGGGGACCTGATCAGCCCCAGCATTTT. Translating it yields CASSLVGGPDQPQHF.

The chain employs TRBV9 and TRBJ1-2; D perhaps matches TRBD1 (5 bases). The CDR3 sequence is 13 residues long. Between the trimmed V and J ends, which lost 7 bases and 3 bases, there was a span of 13 bases. CDR1 and CDR2 from the germline V gene are SGDLS and YYNGEE. The chain's CDR3 is CASFGDPHYGYTF. The DNA for the CDR3 is TGTGCCAGCTTCGGGGACCCGCACTATGGCTACACCTTC. Full variable domain (outside the CDR3, taken from reference TRBV9 and TRBJ1-2): DSGVTQTPKHLITATGQRVTLRCSPRSGDLSVYWYQQSLDQGLQFLIQYYNGEERAKGNILERFSAQQFPDLHSELNLSSLELGDSALYFCASFGDPHYGYTFGSGTRLTVV.

This clone showed up just once. V is TRBV6-5 and J is TRBJ2-2; D remains unclear. With 0 bases removed from V and 5 bases from J, the gap between germline ends came to 7 bases. CDR1 is MNHEY, CDR2 SVGAGI, per germline. The CDR3 is 14 residues long. The CDR3 sequence: CASSYSEGTGELFF. The CDR3 region has the DNA TGTGCCAGCAGTTACTCTGAAGGGACCGGGGAGCTGTTTTTT.